This is a list of T cell receptor beta chains from one sample in a study of CD8 T cells in Susac syndrome. TCRdb processed the immunoSEQ multiplex PCR reads anew with MiXCR; each CDR3 protein has one entry. The sample has 150,000 to 200,000 distinct CDR3 sequences, roughly 94% seen once. Sequencing input: CD4+ T cells from PBMCs. Source of these receptors: a human donor in good health. The CDR3 runs from the conserved cysteine through the conserved F or W. The D gene is left open where the match is weak. A row's size may be missing; if present it is once, few, many or a size class.

>TRBV5-1|TRBD1|-|TRBJ1-1
CASSGAGGVMNTEAFF
TGCGCCAGCAGCGGTGCAGGGGGGGTCATGAACACTGAAGCTTTCTTT
>TRBV13|TRBD1|-|TRBJ1-1
CASSPGYRDSNEAFF
TGTGCCAGCAGCCCAGGCTACCGGGACAGCAATGAAGCTTTCTTT
>TRBV27|TRBD2|-|TRBJ2-1
CASSSLAGAAYNEQFF
TGTGCCAGCAGTTCGCTAGCGGGAGCGGCCTACAATGAGCAGTTCTTC
>TRBV5-1|-|-|TRBJ2-4
CASSLTSGFGNIQYF
TGCGCCAGCAGCTTGACTTCAGGGTTCGGAAACATTCAGTACTTC
>TRBV27|-|-|TRBJ1-1
CASSSSSGFGGRTEAFF
TGTGCCAGCAGTTCATCATCAGGGTTCGGAGGCCGCACTGAAGCTTTCTTT
>TRBV28|-|-|TRBJ2-2
CASSLGGPGELFF
TGTGCCAGCAGTTTGGGAGGACCCGGGGAGCTGTTTTTT
>TRBV9|TRBD2|-|TRBJ2-1
CASSVTGGDEQFF
TGTGCCAGCAGCGTTACGGGAGGCGATGAGCAGTTCTTC
>TRBV12-3/TRBV12-4|TRBD2|-|TRBJ2-2
CASSLANGGARELFF
TGTGCCAGCAGTTTAGCCAACGGGGGGGCTCGGGAGCTGTTTTTT
>TRBV18|-|-|TRBJ2-1
CASSHTRGNEQFF
TGTGCCAGCTCACATACGAGGGGCAATGAGCAGTTCTTC
>TRBV5-4|-|-|TRBJ2-3
CASSLDYGDTQYF
TGTGCCAGCAGCTTGGACTACGGAGATACGCAGTATTTT
>TRBV20-1|TRBD1|-|TRBJ2-7
CSARDDRAYEQYF
TGCAGTGCTAGAGACGACAGGGCCTACGAGCAGTACTTC
>TRBV27|-|-|TRBJ2-2
CASSLEGWGAGELFF
TGTGCCAGCAGTTTAGAGGGTTGGGGGGCCGGGGAGCTGTTTTTT
>TRBV27|TRBD2|once|TRBJ2-2
CASSPLADTGELFF
TGTGCCAGCAGTCCCCTAGCGGACACCGGGGAGCTGTTTTTT
>TRBV11-2|-|-|TRBJ2-7
CASRGPGFAYEQYF
TGTGCCAGCAGGGGCCCAGGGTTCGCCTACGAGCAGTACTTC
>TRBV12-3/TRBV12-4|TRBD1|-|TRBJ2-1
CASSRIQGAFYNEQFF
TGTGCCAGCAGTCGTATACAGGGGGCCTTCTACAATGAGCAGTTCTTC
>TRBV7-9|-|-|TRBJ1-4
CASSLEGRRNEKLFF
TGTGCCAGCAGCTTAGAAGGGAGGCGAAATGAAAAACTGTTTTTT
>TRBV6-1|TRBD1|-|TRBJ1-1
CASSERQGSREAFF
TGTGCCAGCAGTGAAAGACAGGGGAGTAGAGAAGCTTTCTTT
>TRBV29-1|-|-|TRBJ1-2
CSVASGRYGYTF
TGCAGCGTTGCGTCGGGGAGGTATGGCTACACCTTC
>TRBV9|-|few|TRBJ2-3
CASSVAGTDTQYF
TGTGCCAGCAGCGTAGCAGGCACAGATACGCAGTATTTT
>TRBV27|-|-|TRBJ2-2
CASTASWANTGELFF
TGTGCCAGCACTGCGAGCTGGGCGAACACCGGGGAGCTGTTTTTT
>TRBV29-1|-|-|TRBJ2-1
CSVAGHVQGYNEQFF
TGCAGCGTTGCAGGTCATGTTCAGGGTTACAATGAGCAGTTCTTC
>TRBV20-1|TRBD1|-|TRBJ1-1
CRGNRGTEAFF
TGCAGGGGGAACAGGGGAACTGAAGCTTTCTTT
>TRBV20-1|TRBD1|-|TRBJ2-7
CSALGQGQNEQYF
TGCAGTGCCCTGGGACAGGGGCAGAACGAGCAGTACTTC
>TRBV27|-|-|TRBJ2-7
CASNRRGGEQYF
TGTGCCAGCAACCGAAGGGGAGGCGAGCAGTACTTC
>TRBV29-1|TRBD2|-|TRBJ2-5
CSGGGTSGQETQYF
TGCAGCGGAGGTGGGACTAGCGGTCAAGAGACCCAGTACTTC
>TRBV12-3/TRBV12-4|-|-|TRBJ2-2
CASSFNRMNTGELFF
TGTGCCAGCAGTTTTAACAGGATGAACACCGGGGAGCTGTTTTTT
>TRBV12-3/TRBV12-4|-|-|TRBJ2-7
CASSFRGSSYEQYF
TGTGCCAGCAGTTTTCGCGGGTCCTCCTACGAGCAGTACTTC
>TRBV11-2|-|-|TRBJ2-1
CASSTTAGPFYNEQFF
TGTGCCAGCAGCACAACAGCCGGGCCTTTTTACAATGAGCAGTTCTTC
>TRBV11-1|-|-|TRBJ1-5
CASSLSGLHQPQHF
TGTGCCAGCAGCCTCTCGGGATTGCATCAGCCCCAGCATTTT
>TRBV19|-|-|TRBJ2-3
CASSSASALDTDTQYF
TGTGCCAGTAGTTCAGCTAGCGCGCTCGACACAGATACGCAGTATTTT
>TRBV24-1|TRBD2|-|TRBJ2-1
CATSDSGLAGGHAYNEQFF
TGTGCCACCAGTGATTCGGGACTAGCGGGAGGTCACGCCTACAATGAGCAGTTCTTC
>TRBV20-1|-|-|TRBJ2-2
CSALAGNTGELFF
TGCAGTGCTTTGGCAGGGAACACCGGGGAGCTGTTTTTT
>TRBV6-6|-|few|TRBJ1-1
CASSYLGETEAFF
TGTGCCAGCAGTTACCTAGGGGAGACTGAAGCTTTCTTT
>TRBV5-1|TRBD2|-|TRBJ2-1
CASSDYGRVNEQFF
TGCGCCAGCAGCGACTACGGGAGGGTCAATGAGCAGTTCTTC
>TRBV29-1|-|-|TRBJ1-1
CSFFPSGTEAFF
TGCAGCTTTTTTCCTTCGGGAACTGAAGCTTTCTTT
>TRBV29-1|TRBD2|-|TRBJ2-4
CSVILAGKNIQYF
TGCAGCGTCATACTAGCGGGGAAAAACATTCAGTACTTC
>TRBV21-1|-|-|TRBJ2-7
CARPHEQYF
TGTGCCCGCCCGCACGAGCAGTACTTC
>TRBV19|TRBD1|-|TRBJ2-2
CASSRDRVANTGELFF
TGTGCCAGTAGTCGGGACAGGGTCGCGAACACCGGGGAGCTGTTTTTT
>TRBV7-9|TRBD2|-|TRBJ2-3
CASSPSGNIDTQYF
TGTGCCAGCAGCCCCAGCGGGAATATCGACACGCAGTATTTT
>TRBV6-2/TRBV6-3|-|-|TRBJ2-7
CASTYTGGSEQYF
TGTGCCAGCACCTATACCGGGGGAAGTGAGCAGTACTTC
>TRBV5-6|-|-|TRBJ2-5
CASSSRTGTNQETQYF
TGTGCCAGCAGCTCCCGGACAGGGACTAACCAAGAGACCCAGTACTTC
>TRBV6-2/TRBV6-3|-|-|TRBJ2-7
CASSYGPASYEQYF
TGTGCCAGCAGTTACGGCCCGGCCTCCTACGAGCAGTACTTC
>TRBV20-1|TRBD1|-|TRBJ1-2
CSARAPGTDYGYTF
TGCAGTGCTAGAGCTCCCGGGACAGACTATGGCTACACCTTC
>TRBV28|-|-|TRBJ2-7
CAAHRGAGEQYF
TGTGCCGCCCACCGGGGGGCAGGGGAGCAGTACTTC
>TRBV12-3/TRBV12-4|-|-|TRBJ1-5
CASSSGTYSGKPQHF
TGTGCCAGCAGTTCCGGGACATATAGTGGGAAGCCCCAGCATTTT
>TRBV20-1|TRBD1|-|TRBJ1-1
CSAGGTVPMNTEAFF
TGCAGTGCGGGGGGGACAGTGCCCATGAACACTGAAGCTTTCTTT
>TRBV29-1|-|-|TRBJ1-2
CSVELGPHYTF
TGCAGCGTTGAGTTGGGGCCCCACTACACCTTC
>TRBV6-2/TRBV6-3|TRBD1|-|TRBJ2-7
CASSYSRTGLYF
TGTGCCAGCAGTTATTCCAGGACAGGGCTGTACTTC